These 6 T cell receptor beta chains share one sample of origin, sequenced in a study of identical twins listed by TCRdb under 2016. Receptors were amplified or captured by 5' RACE. The reads were generated on an Illumina HiSeq 2000. TCRdb took the public reads, trimmed them with fastp at Q25, ran MiXCR for clone calling and kept in-frame beta chains. One record per CDR3 amino acid sequence lists the most common genes and DNA. The sample records about 240,000 distinct CDR3 sequences, 10% of which are singletons. About 9.1% of the sample goes to the ten largest clones. Sequencing was carried out using memory T cells sorted from blood. What this sample's cell subset or site label stands for: CD45RO+ enriched T cells. The receptor set was obtained from a man aged 45-65 years in good health.

This clonotype was observed at least ten times. V is TRBV9 and J is TRBJ2-7; the match to TRBD2 covers 7 bases. The germline V gene encodes CDR1 SGDLS and CDR2 YYNGEE. CDR3 length: 15 residues. Trimming at V came to 0 bases and at J to 2 bases, leaving 5 bases not matched to a gene. In nucleotides, the CDR3 is TGTGCCAGCAGCGTAGGGGACTACCTCACCTACGAGCAGTACTTC. This codes for CASSVGDYLTYEQYF.

CDR3 coding DNA: TGTGCCATCAGTGGCCCTTCGGGCGGGACCGGTCCGGGGGAGCTGTTTTTT. Its protein is CAISGPSGGTGPGELFF. The chain couples TRBV10-3 to TRBJ2-2; D perhaps matches TRBD2 (6 bases). V dropped 4 bases and J dropped 8 bases, with 23 bases sitting between them. The CDR3 has 17 amino acids. Germline V gene sequence: CDR1 ENHRY, CDR2 SYGVKD.

This clonotype was seen many times. This chain connects TRBV11-1 to TRBJ2-6, with 8 bases lining up with TRBD1. Germline CDR1 SGHAT, CDR2 FQDESV (reference sequence). Trimming cost V 3 bases and J 4 bases; bases outside gene matches: 11. The CDR3 spans 18 residues. CDR3 residues: CASSFTGGLPRGANVLTF. In DNA, the CDR3 is TGTGCCAGCAGCTTTACAGGGGGATTGCCGAGGGGGGCCAACGTCCTGACTTTC.

The chain employs TRBV7-9 and TRBJ2-1, with 10 bases identical to TRBD2. CDR3 length equals 16 residues. Trimming took 1 base from V and 10 from J; bases not matched to a gene: 10. From germline, CDR1 is SEHNR and CDR2 FQNEAQ (reference sequence). CDR3 region: CASSLDLAGARQEQFF. As DNA, the CDR3 is TGTGCCAGCAGCTTAGATCTAGCGGGGGCACGCCAGGAGCAGTTCTTC.

This clonotype showed up just a few times. The V and J genes are TRBV19 and TRBJ2-3; D unclear. Germline CDR1 is LNHDA and CDR2 is SQIVND (reference sequence). CDR3 size: 14 residues. V lost 8 bases to trimming and J lost 2 bases, with 14 bases between them. The chain's CDR3 is CASSVGRPTDTQYF. As DNA, the CDR3 is TGTGCCAGTTCCGTCGGACGGCCCACAGATACGCAGTATTTT.

This clonotype has at least ten counts. V and J are TRBV4-2 and TRBJ2-1; the D is unclear. V was cut by 0 bases and J by 8 bases, with 8 bases left in between. Germline V gene sequence: CDR1 LGHNA, CDR2 YNFKEQ. The CDR3 has 13 residues. For the CDR3, the DNA is TGTGCCAGCAGCCAAGATATTATCGATGAGCAGTTCTTC. Encoded protein: CASSQDIIDEQFF.